This record looks at one T cell receptor (beta chain) sequence and its context. Its antigen remains unidentified. Base-call qualities are not available, and no considerably larger clone is one nucleotide away. Stable Graves' hyperthyroidism was defined as no progression to ophthalmopathy during 18 months of follow-up. The hyperthyroidism patients were between 18 and 65 years old and newly diagnosed, with a disease duration of less than 2 months. Exclusion was applied to patients with uncontrolled infections, other autoimmune diseases, pregnancy or lactation. Clinical symptoms, serum thyroxine and TRAb, thyroid ultrasound, and orbital computed tomography formed the basis for the diagnoses. PBMCs were isolated from 10 ml of fresh peripheral blood by Ficoll-Paque density gradient centrifugation. Total RNA was extracted with Trizol reagent, and quality was checked on an Agilent 2100 Bioanalyzer. The TCR beta CDR3 regions were amplified from the RNA transcripts. For the first round of RT-PCR on the TCR CDR3, the HTBI primer set was used together with the Qiagen OneStep RT-PCR kit. Libraries were constructed in a second round of multiplex PCR, after which size selection and purification were carried out. The libraries were sequenced on an Illumina HiSeq2000 using paired-end 100 bp reads. The source study handled its data this way. SOAPnuke was used to process the raw data, with reads discarded if the reads contained adapters or uncalled bases, had a mean Phred below 15, or lacked an exact constant-primer or identifier match. High-quality paired reads were merged using COPE v1.2.5, and each unique nucleotide sequence was defined as a clonotype. MiTCR v1.1 was used to align the clonotypes against IMGT TRBV, TRBD and TRBJ reference segments. The analysis included only V-J combinations with a frequency above 0.0001, which together covered about 99% of the repertoires. The TCS score was defined as the ratio of F50 (clonal expansion) to E x V (chaos), calculated using BLOSUM62-based TCRdist between CDR3 peptides within each V-J. Welch's t-statistics and random forest reduced roughly 540 V-J features to roughly 13, which were used in a naive Bayes classifier (R e1071). The public reads were run again by TCRdb, first through fastp at Q25 and then through MiXCR, and only productive beta chains were kept. Each record represents a unique CDR3 protein, reported with the most common genes and DNA among its rows. In this record, the V and J calls reflect TCRdb's handling and not the investigators' own analysis. This sample gives 92,000 or so distinct CDR3 sequences in total; about half of them show up just once. 25% to 30% of the sample belongs to the ten largest clones.

This record comes from a study of T cells in Graves' hyperthyroidism and ophthalmopathy (dated by TCRdb to the late 2010s). General notes on the study: Peripheral blood was sampled at the time of initial diagnosis, prior to any treatment. The approximately 100 discovery patients were divided at random into training and test sets in a 7:3 ratio. A discovery cohort of roughly 100 patients, approximately 45 with Graves' ophthalmopathy and approximately 55 with stable Graves' hyperthyroidism, was used to find distinguishing TCR V-J signatures. Once sampling was done, hyperthyroidism patients were given methimazole at a starting dose of 30 mg daily, whereas ophthalmopathy patients were given high-dose intravenous methylprednisolone. The paper reports TCR Vbeta CDR3 sequencing of over 130 peripheral blood samples: around 41 ophthalmopathy, approximately 74 hyperthyroidism and around 17 progressor patients. In addition, the study compared T-cell repertoires in thyroid tissue and in blood from five to seven Graves' hyperthyroidism patients. Prospective prediction of ophthalmopathy was tested in an independent validation cohort consisting of 18 to 20 hyperthyroidism patients and more than 15 patients who later progressed to ophthalmopathy.

Findings and caveats that apply to the study as a whole: A model built on a 13 V-J signature distinguished ophthalmopathy from stable hyperthyroidism, reaching 85% to 90% sensitivity and approximately 81% specificity in cross-validation and 80%/75% in testing. During validation, the model predicted progression to ophthalmopathy a median of approximately 6.5 months ahead of onset, with just under 71% sensitivity and 72.22% specificity. Sample size was not statistically predetermined, and blinding of investigators to group allocation was not performed. Most expanded thyroid clonotypes (frequency above 0.001) were also detected in blood, a finding suggesting that blood repertoires may reflect thyroid immune responses.

Via the germline V gene, CDR1 is SGHTA and CDR2 FQGNSA. The CDR3 goes from the cysteine to the phenylalanine over 18 residues. Only the CDR3 DNA is retained, 54 bases long and in frame from the first base. V ends up 5 bases short and J 3 bases short, with an unmatched junction base count of 12. The chain employs TRBV7-2 and TRBJ2-6; TRBD1 lines up with 8 middle nucleotides. This clonotype originated in a woman between 40 and 55 years old with Graves' hyperthyroidism. Sequenced input: blood. In nucleotide form, the sequence is TGTGCCAGCAGCCGTTCTTCCCAGGGGGCGTATGGGGCCAACGTCCTGACTTTC. It specifies CASSRSSQGAYGANVLTF.